This T cell receptor (beta chain) was sequenced in a study of cytomegalovirus exposure and HLA in healthy donors. Findings and limits, study-wide: A later analysis linked a missense DCLRE1C variant to TCR beta V- and J-gene trimming.

The CDR3 runs to 13 residues. V shed 3 bases and J shed 1 base, with 6 bases lying between them. The germline V gene has CDR1 PRHDT and CDR2 FYEKMQ (reference sequence). The primer mix had 60 Vbeta and 13 Jbeta primers. Profiled with immunoSEQ multiplex PCR; TCRdb holds only in-frame clones, not every one. The repertoire has around 210,000 clones, 78% of them found once; the top ten carry approximately 0.49%. Details on this clone: Antigen: not known.

Specimen: PBMCs. The V gene is TRBV13, the J gene TRBJ2-5; D is unclear. The clonotype comes from a boy aged 5-17 years in good health and CMV-seronegative. CDR3 sequence reads: CASSLGSQETQYF. DNA of the CDR3: TGTGCCAGCAGCTTGGGCAGCCAAGAGACCCAGTACTTC.